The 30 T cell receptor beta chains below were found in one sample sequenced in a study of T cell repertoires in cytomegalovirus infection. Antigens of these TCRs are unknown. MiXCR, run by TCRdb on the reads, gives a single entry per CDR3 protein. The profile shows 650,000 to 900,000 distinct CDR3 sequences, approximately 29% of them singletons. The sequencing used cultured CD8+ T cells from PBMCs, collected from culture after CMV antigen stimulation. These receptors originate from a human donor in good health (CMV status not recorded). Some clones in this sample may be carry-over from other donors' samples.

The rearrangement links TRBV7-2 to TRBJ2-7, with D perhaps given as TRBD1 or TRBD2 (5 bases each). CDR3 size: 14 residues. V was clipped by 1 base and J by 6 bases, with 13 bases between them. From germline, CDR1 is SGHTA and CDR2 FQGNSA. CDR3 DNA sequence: TGTGCCAGCAGCTTAGAAGGCGCAGGGACCGAGCAGTACGTC. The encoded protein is CASSLEGAGTEQYV.

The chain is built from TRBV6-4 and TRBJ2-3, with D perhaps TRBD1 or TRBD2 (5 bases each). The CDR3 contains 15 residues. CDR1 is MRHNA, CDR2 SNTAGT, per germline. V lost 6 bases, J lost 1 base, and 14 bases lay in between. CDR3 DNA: TGTGCCAGCAGAGTCGAGGGGTACGGCACAGATACGCAGTATTTT. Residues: CASRVEGYGTDTQYF.

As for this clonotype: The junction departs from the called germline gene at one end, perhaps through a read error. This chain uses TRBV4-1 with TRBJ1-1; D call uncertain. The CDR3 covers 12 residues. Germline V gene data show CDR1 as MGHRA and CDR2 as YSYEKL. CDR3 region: CASNGGNTEAFF. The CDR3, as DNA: TGTGCCAGCAACGGAGGGAACACTGAAGCTTTCTTT.

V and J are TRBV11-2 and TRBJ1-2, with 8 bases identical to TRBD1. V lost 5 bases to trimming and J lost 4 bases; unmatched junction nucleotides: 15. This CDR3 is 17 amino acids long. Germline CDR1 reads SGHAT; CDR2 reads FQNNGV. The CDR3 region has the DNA TGTGCCAGCAGCCAACCCCTTGGACAGGGCCTGGCCTATGGCTACACCTTC. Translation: CASSQPLGQGLAYGYTF.

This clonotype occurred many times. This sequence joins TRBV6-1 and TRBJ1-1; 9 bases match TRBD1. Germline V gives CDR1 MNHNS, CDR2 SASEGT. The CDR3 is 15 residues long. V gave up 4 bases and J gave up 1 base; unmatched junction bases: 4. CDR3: CASSASGQGNTEAFF. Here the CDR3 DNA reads TGTGCCAGCAGTGCCTCGGGACAGGGGAACACTGAAGCTTTCTTT.

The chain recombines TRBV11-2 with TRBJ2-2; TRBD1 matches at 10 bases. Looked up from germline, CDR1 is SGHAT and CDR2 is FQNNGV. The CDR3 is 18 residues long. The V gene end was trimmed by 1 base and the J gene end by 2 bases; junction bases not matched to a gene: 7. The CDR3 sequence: CASSLVPGQGPNTGELFF. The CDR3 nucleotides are TGTGCCAGCAGCTTAGTACCGGGACAGGGGCCAAACACCGGGGAGCTGTTTTTT.

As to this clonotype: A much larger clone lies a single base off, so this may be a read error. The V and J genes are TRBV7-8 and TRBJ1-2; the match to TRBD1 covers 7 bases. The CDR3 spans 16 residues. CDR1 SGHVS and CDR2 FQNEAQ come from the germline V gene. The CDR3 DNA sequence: TGTGTCAGCAGCTCCAGGACAGGAACCGCGAGTGTTGGCTACACCTTC. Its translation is CVSSSRTGTASVGYTF. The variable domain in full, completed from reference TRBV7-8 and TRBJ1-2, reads GAGVSQSPRYKVAKRGQDVALRCDPISGHVSLFWYQQALGQGPEFLTYFQNEAQLDKSGLPSDRFFAERPEGSVSTLKIQRTQQEDSAVYLCVSSSRTGTASVGYTFGSGTRLTVV.

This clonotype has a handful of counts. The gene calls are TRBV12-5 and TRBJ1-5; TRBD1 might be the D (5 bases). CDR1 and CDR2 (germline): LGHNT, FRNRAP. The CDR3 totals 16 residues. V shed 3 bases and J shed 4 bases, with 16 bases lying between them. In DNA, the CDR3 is TGTGCTAGTGGTTTTGCGACCGGGACGGAAAATCAGCCCCAGCATTTT. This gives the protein CASGFATGTENQPQHF.

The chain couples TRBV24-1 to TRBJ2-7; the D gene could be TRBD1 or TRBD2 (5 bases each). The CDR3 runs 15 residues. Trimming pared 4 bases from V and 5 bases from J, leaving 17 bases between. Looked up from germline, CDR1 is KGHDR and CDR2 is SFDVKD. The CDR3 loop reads CATSELSNQGHEQYF. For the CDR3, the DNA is TGTGCCACCAGTGAACTGTCGAACCAGGGACACGAGCAGTACTTC.

The CDR3 spells CASSPLVSGLGANVLTF. The CDR3 region has the DNA TGCGCCAGCAGCCCCTTGGTATCGGGGCTCGGGGCCAACGTCCTGACTTTC. The chain combines TRBV5-1 with TRBJ2-6; possibly TRBD1 or TRBD2 for D (5 bases each). This CDR3 has 17 residues. The germline V and J ends were trimmed by 4 bases and 4 bases, with 18 bases remaining between them. Germline CDR1 SGHRS, CDR2 YFSETQ.

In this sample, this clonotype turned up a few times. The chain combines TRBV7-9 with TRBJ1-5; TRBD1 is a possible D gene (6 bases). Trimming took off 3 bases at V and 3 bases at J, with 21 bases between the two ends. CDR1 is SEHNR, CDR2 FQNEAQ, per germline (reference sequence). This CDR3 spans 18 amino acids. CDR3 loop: CASSFNKGEGDHNQPQHF. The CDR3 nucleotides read TGTGCCAGCAGCTTTAATAAGGGGGAGGGGGACCACAATCAGCCCCAGCATTTT.

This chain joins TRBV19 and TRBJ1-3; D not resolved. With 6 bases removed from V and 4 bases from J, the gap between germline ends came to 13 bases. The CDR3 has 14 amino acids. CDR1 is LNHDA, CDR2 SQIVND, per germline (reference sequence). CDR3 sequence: CASSRWGSGNTIYF. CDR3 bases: TGTGCCAGTAGCCGATGGGGTTCAGGAAACACCATATATTTT.

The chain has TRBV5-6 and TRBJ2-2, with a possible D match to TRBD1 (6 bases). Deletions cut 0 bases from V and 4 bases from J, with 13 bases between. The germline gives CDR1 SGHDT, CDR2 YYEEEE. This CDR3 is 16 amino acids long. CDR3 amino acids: CASSLATGTLTGELFF. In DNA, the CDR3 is TGTGCCAGCAGCTTGGCCACCGGGACACTCACCGGGGAGCTGTTTTTT.

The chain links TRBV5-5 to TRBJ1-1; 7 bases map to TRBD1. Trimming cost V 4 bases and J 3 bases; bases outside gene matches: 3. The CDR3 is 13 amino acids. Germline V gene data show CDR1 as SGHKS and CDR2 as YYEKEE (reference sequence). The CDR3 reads CASSVDRDTEAFF. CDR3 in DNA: TGTGCCAGCAGCGTCGACAGGGACACTGAAGCTTTCTTT.

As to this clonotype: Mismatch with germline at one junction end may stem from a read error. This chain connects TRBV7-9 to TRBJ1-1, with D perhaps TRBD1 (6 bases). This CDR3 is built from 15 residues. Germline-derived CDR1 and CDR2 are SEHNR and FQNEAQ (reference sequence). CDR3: CASILGGGRRTEAFF. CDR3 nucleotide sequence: TGTGCCAGCATCTTAGGGGGGGGCAGGCGTACTGAAGCTTTCTTT.

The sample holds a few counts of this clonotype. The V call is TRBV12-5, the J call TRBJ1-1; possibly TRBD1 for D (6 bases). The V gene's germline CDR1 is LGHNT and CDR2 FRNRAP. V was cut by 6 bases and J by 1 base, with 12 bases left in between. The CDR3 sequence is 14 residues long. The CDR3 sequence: CASGGGTPNTEAFF. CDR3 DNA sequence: TGTGCTAGTGGCGGTGGGACACCGAACACTGAAGCTTTCTTT.

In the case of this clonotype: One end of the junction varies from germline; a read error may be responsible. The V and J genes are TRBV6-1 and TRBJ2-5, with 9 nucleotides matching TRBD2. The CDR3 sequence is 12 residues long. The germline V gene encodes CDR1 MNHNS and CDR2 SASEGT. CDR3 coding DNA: TGTGCCAGCAGTAAAGGCGGGGGGGACCAGTGCTTC. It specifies CASSKGGGDQCF.

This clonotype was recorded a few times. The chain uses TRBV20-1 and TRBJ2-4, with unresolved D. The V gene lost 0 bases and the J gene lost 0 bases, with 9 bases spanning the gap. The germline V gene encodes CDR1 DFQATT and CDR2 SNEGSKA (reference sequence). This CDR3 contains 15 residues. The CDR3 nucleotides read TGCAGTGCTAGAGATAAACAGCTAGCCAAAAACATTCAGTACTTC. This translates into CSARDKQLAKNIQYF.

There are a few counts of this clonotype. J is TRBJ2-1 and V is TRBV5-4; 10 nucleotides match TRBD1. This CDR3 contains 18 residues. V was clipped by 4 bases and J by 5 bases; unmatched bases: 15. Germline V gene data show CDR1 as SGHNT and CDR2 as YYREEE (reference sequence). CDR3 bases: TGTGCCAGCAGCCCGGGACAATATGGGACAGGGGCTAACAATGAGCAGTTCTTC. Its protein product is CASSPGQYGTGANNEQFF.

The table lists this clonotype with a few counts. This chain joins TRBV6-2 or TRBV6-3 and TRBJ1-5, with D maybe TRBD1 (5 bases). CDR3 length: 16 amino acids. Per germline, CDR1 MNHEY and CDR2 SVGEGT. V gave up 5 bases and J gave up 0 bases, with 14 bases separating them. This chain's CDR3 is CASSHPQEYSNQPQHF. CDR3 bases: TGTGCCAGCAGTCACCCACAGGAGTATAGCAATCAGCCCCAGCATTTT.

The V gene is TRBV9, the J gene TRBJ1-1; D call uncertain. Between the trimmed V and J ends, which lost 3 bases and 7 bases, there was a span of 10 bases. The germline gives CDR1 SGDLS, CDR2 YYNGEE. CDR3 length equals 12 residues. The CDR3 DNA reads TGTGCCAGCAGCGGCCGTCTCAATGAAGCTTTCTTT. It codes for CASSGRLNEAFF.

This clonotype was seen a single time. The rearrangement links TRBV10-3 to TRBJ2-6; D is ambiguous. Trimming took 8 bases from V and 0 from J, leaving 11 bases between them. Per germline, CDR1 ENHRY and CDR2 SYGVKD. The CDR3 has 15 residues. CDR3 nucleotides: TGTGCCATCCGGACGTACTACTCTGGGGCCAACGTCCTGACTTTC. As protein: CAIRTYYSGANVLTF.

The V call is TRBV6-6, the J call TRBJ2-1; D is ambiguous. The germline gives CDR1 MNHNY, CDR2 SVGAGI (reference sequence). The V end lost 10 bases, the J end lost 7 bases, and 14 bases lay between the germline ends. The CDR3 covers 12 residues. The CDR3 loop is CATYAAWNEQFF. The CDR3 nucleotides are TGTGCCACCTACGCGGCGTGGAATGAGCAGTTCTTC.

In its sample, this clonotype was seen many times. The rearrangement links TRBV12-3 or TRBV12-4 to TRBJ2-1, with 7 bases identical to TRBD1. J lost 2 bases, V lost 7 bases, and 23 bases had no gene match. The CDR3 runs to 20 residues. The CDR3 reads CASNPSVPDLRQGPYNEQFF. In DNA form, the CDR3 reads TGTGCCAGCAACCCTTCAGTTCCCGACCTTCGACAGGGTCCCTACAATGAGCAGTTCTTC.

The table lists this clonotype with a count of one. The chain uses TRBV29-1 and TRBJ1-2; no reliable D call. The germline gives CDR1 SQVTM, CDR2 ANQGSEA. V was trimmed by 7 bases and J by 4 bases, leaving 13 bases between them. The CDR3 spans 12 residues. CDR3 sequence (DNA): TGCAGCGGCCGGCTTCGAGGCTATGGCTACACCTTC. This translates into CSGRLRGYGYTF.

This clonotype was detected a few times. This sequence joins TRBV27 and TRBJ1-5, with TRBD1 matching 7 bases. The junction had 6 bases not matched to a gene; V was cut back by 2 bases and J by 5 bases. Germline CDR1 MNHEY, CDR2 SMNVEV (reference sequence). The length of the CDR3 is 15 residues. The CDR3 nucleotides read TGTGCCAGCAGTTTAGGAGCAGGGGGTTATCAGCCCCAGCATTTT. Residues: CASSLGAGGYQPQHF.

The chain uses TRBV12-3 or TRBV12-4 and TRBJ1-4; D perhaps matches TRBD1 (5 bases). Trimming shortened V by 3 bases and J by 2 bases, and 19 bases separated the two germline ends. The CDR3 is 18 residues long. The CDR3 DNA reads TGTGCCAGCAGTTTGGGGACCGAGGGGTTTATGACTAATGAAAAACTGTTTTTT. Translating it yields CASSLGTEGFMTNEKLFF.

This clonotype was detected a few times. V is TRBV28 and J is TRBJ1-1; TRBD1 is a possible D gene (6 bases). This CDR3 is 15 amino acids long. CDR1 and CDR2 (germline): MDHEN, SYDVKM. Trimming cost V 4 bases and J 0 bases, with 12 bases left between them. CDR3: CASSSIEGVNTEAFF. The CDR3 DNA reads TGTGCCAGCAGTTCGATCGAGGGGGTGAACACTGAAGCTTTCTTT. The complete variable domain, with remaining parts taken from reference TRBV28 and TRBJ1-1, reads DVKVTQSSRYLVKRTGEKVFLECVQDMDHENMFWYRQDPGLGLRLIYFSYDVKMKEKGDIPEGYSVSREKKERFSLILESASTNQTSMYLCASSSIEGVNTEAFFGQGTRLTVV.

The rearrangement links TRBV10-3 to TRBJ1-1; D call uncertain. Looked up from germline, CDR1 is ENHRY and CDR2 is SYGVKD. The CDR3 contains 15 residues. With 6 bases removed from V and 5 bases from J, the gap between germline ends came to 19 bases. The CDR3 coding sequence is TGTGCCATCAGGCTCCCCTGGGCCGGTGGGACTGAAGCTTTCTTT. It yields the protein CAIRLPWAGGTEAFF.

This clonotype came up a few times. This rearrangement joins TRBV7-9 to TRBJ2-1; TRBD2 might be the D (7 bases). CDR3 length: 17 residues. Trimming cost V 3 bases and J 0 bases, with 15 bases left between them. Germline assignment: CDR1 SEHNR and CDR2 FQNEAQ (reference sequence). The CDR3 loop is CASSFPDAGASYNEQFF. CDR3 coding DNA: TGTGCCAGCAGCTTTCCCGACGCGGGGGCCTCCTACAATGAGCAGTTCTTC.